A selection of T cell receptor beta chains follows, all from one sample in a study of identical twins. TCRdb re-called the 5' RACE reads through MiXCR, storing one row per CDR3 protein. This sample carries 450,000 or so distinct CDR3 sequences, roughly an eighth of them seen once, and the ten largest clones take approximately 0.98%. This sample also belongs to another study, concerning yellow fever vaccine responses in identical twins.

Sequencing was carried out using CD4+ T cells sorted from blood. Every receptor here comes from a woman under 30 in good health. Both conserved end residues are part of each CDR3. The order of the fields is D gene, V gene, clone size, J gene, CDR3 protein, CDR3 DNA. A D gene is named only where the DNA matches it firmly. Expanded clones get a size class; other rows say once, few or many, or leave the size out.

TRBD2,TRBV7-9,few,TRBJ2-7,CASSNSGAYEQYF,TGTGCCAGCAGCAACAGCGGGGCCTACGAGCAGTACTTC
NA,TRBV2,NA,TRBJ2-1,CASSETGANNEQFF,TGTGCCAGCAGTGAGACGGGGGCAAACAATGAGCAGTTCTTC
NA,TRBV28,many,TRBJ2-6,CASSSLDLSGANVLTF,TGTGCCAGCAGTTCGTTAGACCTAAGTGGGGCCAACGTCCTGACTTTC
NA,TRBV5-5,NA,TRBJ2-5,CAIGPRGRETQYF,TGTGCCATCGGCCCCAGGGGACGAGAGACCCAGTACTTC
TRBD2,TRBV15,few,TRBJ2-5,CATSRGGSGGAAETQYF,TGTGCCACCAGCAGAGGTGGTAGCGGGGGGGCCGCTGAGACCCAGTACTTC
NA,TRBV5-1,NA,TRBJ2-2,CASSVVLSANTGELFF,TGCGCCAGCAGCGTTGTATTGTCCGCGAACACCGGGGAGCTGTTTTTT
NA,TRBV29-1,many,TRBJ2-2,CSVVRVDTGELFF,TGCAGCGTTGTTAGGGTGGACACCGGGGAGCTGTTTTTT
TRBD1,TRBV11-3,NA,TRBJ1-5,CASSPARGQGRSQPQHF,TGTGCCAGCAGCCCGGCACGTGGACAGGGGAGGAGTCAGCCCCAGCATTTT
TRBD1,TRBV7-2,many,TRBJ2-1,CASSLMGQGYNEQFF,TGTGCCAGCAGCTTAATGGGACAGGGGTACAATGAGCAGTTCTTC
NA,TRBV20-1,NA,TRBJ2-5,CSARVIAAYQETQYF,TGCAGTGCTAGAGTGATAGCGGCGTACCAAGAGACCCAGTACTTC
NA,TRBV24-1,NA,TRBJ2-7,CATSDDQSSYEQYF,TGTGCCACCAGTGACGACCAGAGCTCCTACGAGCAGTACTTC
TRBD2,TRBV6-4,many,TRBJ2-3,CASSVGGGGPDTQYF,TGTGCCAGCAGTGTGGGCGGGGGAGGCCCAGATACGCAGTATTTT
NA,TRBV7-9,many,TRBJ2-7,CASKTDKCHEQYF,TGTGCCAGCAAAACGGACAAATGCCACGAGCAGTACTTC
TRBD1,TRBV7-9,NA,TRBJ2-7,CASILGGGGQGTYEQYF,TGTGCCAGCATCTTAGGAGGAGGGGGACAGGGGACCTACGAGCAGTACTTC
TRBD2,TRBV7-6,NA,TRBJ2-2,CASSLKSGDVANTGELFF,TGTGCCAGCAGCTTAAAAAGCGGGGATGTGGCAAACACCGGGGAGCTGTTTTTT
NA,TRBV2,few,TRBJ2-5,CASTATIPQETQYF,TGTGCCAGCACCGCGACCATCCCCCAAGAGACCCAGTACTTC
TRBD2,TRBV11-1,NA,TRBJ2-2,CASSLKRPGTSTNTGELFF,TGTGCCAGCAGCTTAAAAAGACCCGGGACTAGCACGAACACCGGGGAGCTGTTTTTT
TRBD2,TRBV2,NA,TRBJ2-1,CASSESGLAAQFF,TGTGCCAGCAGTGAATCGGGACTAGCGGCGCAGTTCTTC
TRBD2,TRBV27,NA,TRBJ2-7,CASSFIAGASYEQYF,TGTGCCAGCAGTTTCATAGCGGGAGCGTCCTACGAGCAGTACTTC
NA,TRBV29-1,few,TRBJ2-4,CSAGTFKNIQYF,TGCAGCGCAGGGACCTTCAAAAACATTCAGTACTTC
TRBD1,TRBV30,few,TRBJ2-1,CAWRQGASYNEQFF,TGTGCCTGGAGGCAGGGGGCATCTTACAATGAGCAGTTCTTC
NA,TRBV5-1,many,TRBJ2-2,CASSLGQTPGELFF,TGCGCCAGCAGCTTGGGACAGACTCCCGGGGAGCTGTTTTTT
TRBD2,TRBV6-2/TRBV6-3,NA,TRBJ2-7,CASSRAGGPANEQYF,TGTGCCAGCAGTCGAGCGGGAGGGCCTGCCAACGAGCAGTACTTC
NA,TRBV12-5,NA,TRBJ1-1,CASGRGEIMNTEAFF,TGTGCTAGTGGTAGAGGGGAGATTATGAACACTGAAGCTTTCTTT
NA,TRBV3-1,few,TRBJ2-3,CASSPRLDTQYF,TGTGCCAGCAGCCCACGCCTAGATACGCAGTATTTT
TRBD2,TRBV7-2,medium-sized,TRBJ2-7,CASSASGNYEQYF,TGTGCCAGCAGCGCTAGCGGAAACTACGAGCAGTACTTC
NA,TRBV15,few,TRBJ1-6,CATSRDSGEGSPLHF,TGTGCCACCAGCAGAGATTCAGGGGAGGGGTCACCCCTCCACTTT
NA,TRBV4-2,NA,TRBJ2-4,CASSPQPGGQGVLKNIQYF,TGTGCCAGCAGCCCGCAGCCGGGAGGACAGGGCGTTCTCAAAAACATTCAGTACTTC
NA,TRBV30,few,TRBJ2-7,CAWSVAPLSYEQYF,TGTGCCTGGAGTGTGGCGCCGTTGTCCTACGAGCAGTACTTC
NA,TRBV12-3/TRBV12-4,NA,TRBJ1-2,CASSLAALGAQYGYTF,TGTGCCAGCAGTTTAGCGGCCCTTGGGGCGCAATATGGCTACACCTTC
NA,TRBV30,NA,TRBJ2-5,CAWSVQGTLGETQYF,TGTGCCTGGAGTGTACAGGGCACCCTGGGGGAGACCCAGTACTTC
TRBD1,TRBV7-3,few,TRBJ2-1,CASSLGSTGNNEQFF,TGTGCCAGCAGCTTAGGATCGACAGGGAACAATGAGCAGTTCTTC
NA,TRBV3-1,NA,TRBJ2-5,CASSQDLTSMVQTQYF,TGTGCCAGCAGCCAAGATCTGACTAGTATGGTTCAGACCCAGTACTTC
NA,TRBV2,NA,TRBJ1-5,CASSVRSNQPQHF,TGTGCCAGCAGTGTCAGAAGCAATCAGCCCCAGCATTTT
NA,TRBV5-4,NA,TRBJ2-2,CASSLDGGITGELFF,TGTGCCAGCAGCTTGGATGGGGGTATAACCGGGGAGCTGTTTTTT
NA,TRBV28,NA,TRBJ2-5,CASSLLGRDQETQYF,TGTGCCAGCAGTTTATTGGGGCGCGATCAAGAGACCCAGTACTTC
NA,TRBV6-2/TRBV6-3,NA,TRBJ2-2,CASNQGFTGELFF,TGTGCCAGCAATCAGGGTTTCACCGGGGAGCTGTTTTTT
TRBD2,TRBV11-1,few,TRBJ2-2,CASSLKGLAGYGPGELFF,TGTGCCAGCAGCTTAAAGGGGCTAGCGGGGTACGGTCCCGGGGAGCTGTTTTTT
NA,TRBV3-2,NA,TRBJ2-7,CASSHEGTSGRLREQYF,TGTGCCAGCAGCCACGAAGGGACTAGCGGGAGGTTGCGGGAGCAGTACTTC
TRBD1,TRBV18,NA,TRBJ2-7,CASSPRTGHLSLEQYF,TGTGCCAGCTCACCACGGACAGGGCACCTATCTCTCGAGCAGTACTTC
TRBD2,TRBV7-2,few,TRBJ2-1,CASSFWGAGAGNEQFF,TGTGCCAGCAGCTTTTGGGGAGCGGGGGCGGGGAATGAGCAGTTCTTC
NA,TRBV27,NA,TRBJ1-4,CASSLGQGKNEKLFF,TGTGCCAGCAGTTTGGGGCAGGGGAAAAATGAAAAACTGTTTTTT
TRBD1,TRBV9,few,TRBJ2-3,CASSVGAGQGTDTQYF,TGTGCCAGCAGCGTAGGTGCGGGACAGGGCACAGATACGCAGTATTTT
NA,TRBV12-5,many,TRBJ2-3,CASGLDWLTDTQYF,TGTGCTAGTGGTTTGGACTGGCTCACAGATACGCAGTATTTT
NA,TRBV5-1,NA,TRBJ2-7,CASSPRGGAIPPYEQYF,TGCGCCAGCAGCCCGAGAGGTGGGGCAATCCCCCCCTACGAGCAGTACTTC
NA,TRBV15,many,TRBJ1-1,CATSRPSGRDTEAFF,TGTGCCACCAGCAGACCCTCAGGGAGGGACACTGAAGCTTTCTTT
TRBD2,TRBV9,NA,TRBJ2-5,CASSPRGDPGETQYF,TGTGCCAGCAGCCCCCGGGGGGACCCCGGGGAGACCCAGTACTTC